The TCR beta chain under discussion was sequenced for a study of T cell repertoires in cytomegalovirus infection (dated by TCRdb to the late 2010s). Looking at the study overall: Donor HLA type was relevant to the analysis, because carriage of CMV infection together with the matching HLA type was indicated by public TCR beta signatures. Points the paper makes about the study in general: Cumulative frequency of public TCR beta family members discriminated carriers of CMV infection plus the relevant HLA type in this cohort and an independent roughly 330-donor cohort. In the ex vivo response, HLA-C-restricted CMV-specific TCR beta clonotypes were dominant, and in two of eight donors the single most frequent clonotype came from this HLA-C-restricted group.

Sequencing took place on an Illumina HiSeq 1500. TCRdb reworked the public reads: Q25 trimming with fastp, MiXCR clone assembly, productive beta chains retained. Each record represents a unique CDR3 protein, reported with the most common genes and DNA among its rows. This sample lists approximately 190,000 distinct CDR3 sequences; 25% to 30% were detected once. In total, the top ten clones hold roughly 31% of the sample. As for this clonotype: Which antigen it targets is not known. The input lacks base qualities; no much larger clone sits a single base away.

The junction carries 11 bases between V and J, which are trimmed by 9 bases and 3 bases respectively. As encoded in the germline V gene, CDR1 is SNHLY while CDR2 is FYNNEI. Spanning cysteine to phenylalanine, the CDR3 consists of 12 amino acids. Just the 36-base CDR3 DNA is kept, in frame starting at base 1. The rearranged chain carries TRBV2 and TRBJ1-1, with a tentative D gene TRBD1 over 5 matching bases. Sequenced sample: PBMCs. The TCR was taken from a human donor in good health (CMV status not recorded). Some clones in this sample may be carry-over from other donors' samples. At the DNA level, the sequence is TGTGCCAGGGAGGGGAGCGACACTGAAGCTTTCTTT. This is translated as CAREGSDTEAFF.